These 21 T cell receptor beta chains originate from one sample sequenced in a study of T cell repertoires in cytomegalovirus infection. The antigens these receptors bind are not known. TCRdb reprocessed the reads via MiXCR and lists one record per CDR3 protein. This sample has approximately 110,000 distinct CDR3 sequences, with around 9.1% found just once. Sequenced sample: PBMCs, sequenced either directly or after in vitro stimulation (not recorded which). The receptors here all came from a human donor in good health (CMV status not recorded). Some clones in this sample may be carry-over from other donors' samples.

The V call is TRBV11-2, the J call TRBJ1-1, with 10 bases identical to TRBD1. CDR1 is SGHAT, CDR2 FQNNGV, per germline. CDR3 size: 12 residues. V lost 5 bases, J lost 7 bases, and 1 base stayed unmatched. This CDR3 is CASSRDRGEAFF. The CDR3 bases are TGTGCCAGCAGCAGGGACAGGGGTGAAGCTTTCTTT. The full variable domain, its missing parts supplied by reference TRBV11-2 and TRBJ1-1, is EAGVAQSPRYKIIEKRQSVAFWCNPISGHATLYWYQQILGQGPKLLIQFQNNGVVDDSQLPKDRFSAERLKGVDSTLKIQPAKLEDSAVYLCASSRDRGEAFFGQGTRLTVV.

This clonotype was picked up many times. This rearrangement joins TRBV7-2 to TRBJ1-1; D ambiguous. The CDR3 is 11 amino acids. The germline V gene has CDR1 SGHTA and CDR2 FQGNSA. Trimming stripped 1 base from V and 7 bases from J, with 4 bases between. CDR3 nucleotides: TGTGCCAGCAGCTTAGTGGGTGAAGCTTTCTTT. Translating gives CASSLVGEAFF.

This clonotype was seen repeatedly, ten times or more. V gene TRBV28 combines with J gene TRBJ2-7; maybe TRBD2 (5 bases). The ends were cut back, 7 bases at V and 3 bases at J, with 16 bases in the middle. CDR3 size: 14 residues. The V gene's germline CDR1 is MDHEN and CDR2 SYDVKM. The CDR3 loop reads CASIKLLAGYEQYF. CDR3 DNA: TGTGCCAGCATCAAATTGCTGGCGGGCTACGAGCAGTACTTC.

This clonotype came up a few times. The rearrangement uses TRBV10-3 and TRBJ2-1; 10 bases are shared with TRBD1. The CDR3 covers 13 residues. In germline, CDR1 is ENHRY, CDR2 SYGVKD. The J segment lost 6 bases and the V segment lost 8 bases, leaving 4 bases of the junction unmatched. The CDR3 is CAIQGQGSNEQFF. DNA of the CDR3: TGTGCCATCCAGGGACAGGGGAGCAATGAGCAGTTCTTC.

This clonotype has a count of ten or more. The genes are TRBV24-1 and TRBJ2-3; D is unclear. This CDR3 has 16 amino acids. CDR1 is KGHDR and CDR2 is SFDVKD in the germline V gene. Trimming left V 5 bases short and J 3 bases short, with 17 bases between. DNA for the CDR3: TGTGCCACCAGTGCTTCCCGAGCTCTTGAGACAGATACGCAGTATTTT. It translates to CATSASRALETDTQYF.

This clonotype came up many times. This rearrangement joins TRBV28 to TRBJ1-3, with D maybe TRBD1 (6 bases). Trimming pared 4 bases from V and 0 bases from J, leaving 13 bases between. The germline V gene encodes CDR1 MDHEN and CDR2 SYDVKM. The CDR3 runs to 16 residues. The CDR3 DNA reads as TGTGCCAGCAGTTCCGTGGGGGCTGTCTCTGGAAACACCATATATTTT. This gives the protein CASSSVGAVSGNTIYF. The full variable domain, with the rest looked up from reference TRBV28 and TRBJ1-3, is DVKVTQSSRYLVKRTGEKVFLECVQDMDHENMFWYRQDPGLGLRLIYFSYDVKMKEKGDIPEGYSVSREKKERFSLILESASTNQTSMYLCASSSVGAVSGNTIYFGEGSWLTVV.

The J gene is TRBJ2-5, the V gene TRBV30; TRBD1 or TRBD2 may be the D gene (5 bases each). Germline-derived CDR1 and CDR2 are GTSNPN and SVGIG (reference sequence). Trimming pared 4 bases from V and 3 bases from J, leaving 9 bases between. The CDR3 runs to 12 residues. CDR3 loop: CAWNVGEETQYF. The CDR3 bases are TGTGCCTGGAACGTGGGGGAAGAGACCCAGTACTTC.

This clonotype was found many times. The J gene is TRBJ2-1, the V gene TRBV7-2, with TRBD1 matching over 10 bases. V lost 4 bases to trimming and J lost 1 base; unmatched junction nucleotides: 1. The germline gives CDR1 SGHTA, CDR2 FQGNSA. This CDR3 has 15 amino acids. CDR3 sequence: CASSWGQGSYNEQFF. The CDR3 bases are TGTGCCAGCAGCTGGGGACAGGGGTCCTACAATGAGCAGTTCTTC.

There are many counts of this clonotype. This chain uses TRBV7-2 with TRBJ1-5, with D possibly matching TRBD1 (5 bases). CDR3 length equals 16 residues. Per the germline V gene, CDR1 is SGHTA and CDR2 is FQGNSA. The V and J ends lost 0 bases and 6 bases respectively, with 15 bases between them. The CDR3 DNA sequence: TGTGCCAGCAGCTTAGCCCCCATCCAGGGCGGTCAGCCCCAGCATTTT. Its translation is CASSLAPIQGGQPQHF.

This clonotype was detected a few times. The J gene is TRBJ1-4, the V gene TRBV2; 7 nucleotides agree with TRBD1. The CDR3 has 16 residues. The V and J ends lost 6 bases and 4 bases, in that order; junction bases with no gene match: 11. The V gene's germline CDR1 is SNHLY and CDR2 FYNNEI. The CDR3 reads CASRSRTGALNEKLFF. The CDR3 coding sequence is TGTGCCAGCAGGTCCCGAACAGGGGCCCTTAATGAAAAACTGTTTTTT.

This clonotype came up many times. Written as DNA, the CDR3 is TGTGCCAGCAGCGCCGGACCGAACACTGAAGCTTTCTTT. The encoded protein is CASSAGPNTEAFF. The rearrangement uses TRBV7-8 and TRBJ1-1; no reliable D call. Trimming shortened V by 5 bases and J by 1 base, and 8 bases separated the two germline ends. Germline V gives CDR1 SGHVS, CDR2 FQNEAQ. The CDR3 loop spans 13 amino acids. Full variable domain (rest looked up from reference TRBV7-8 and TRBJ1-1): GAGVSQSPRYKVAKRGQDVALRCDPISGHVSLFWYQQALGQGPEFLTYFQNEAQLDKSGLPSDRFFAERPEGSVSTLKIQRTQQEDSAVYLCASSAGPNTEAFFGQGTRLTVV.

This clonotype came up many times. The chain is built from TRBV7-2 and TRBJ1-2, with D possibly being TRBD1 (6 bases). The CDR3 length is 15 residues. The V end lost 1 base, the J end lost 4 bases, and 13 bases lay between the germline ends. CDR1 SGHTA and CDR2 FQGNSA come from the germline V gene. This chain's CDR3 is CASSLVQQGGYGYTF. Here the CDR3 DNA reads TGTGCCAGCAGCTTAGTTCAACAGGGAGGCTATGGCTACACCTTC.

The chain has TRBV2 and TRBJ2-5; tentative D call: TRBD2 (6 bases). Germline V gene data show CDR1 as SNHLY and CDR2 as FYNNEI. The CDR3 is made up of 15 amino acids. The V gene lost 4 bases and the J gene lost 4 bases, with 16 bases spanning the gap. The CDR3 nucleotides are TGTGCCAGCAGTGCCGGGACTCCCAGGAGAGAGACCCAGTACTTC. Encoded protein: CASSAGTPRRETQYF.

The gene calls are TRBV4-1 and TRBJ1-2, with D perhaps matching TRBD1 (5 bases). V lost 10 bases and J 8 bases, leaving 20 bases between the germline ends. Germline CDR1 is MGHRA and CDR2 is YSYEKL. The CDR3 has 13 amino acids. The CDR3 spells CATLGEGTRGYTF. CDR3 DNA sequence: TGCGCCACCCTTGGGGAAGGGACCCGGGGCTACACCTTC.

This clonotype has at least ten counts. V and J are TRBV11-2 and TRBJ2-7; 8 bases match TRBD2. V was pared by 1 base and J by 0 bases, with 8 bases of the junction left unmatched. The CDR3 contains 17 residues. The germline CDR1 and CDR2 sequences are SGHAT and FQNNGV. CDR3 residues: CASSLGGIAGLSYEQYV. CDR3 DNA sequence: TGTGCCAGCAGCTTAGGCGGTATAGCGGGACTCTCCTACGAGCAGTACGTC.

This clonotype has only a few counts. The rearrangement joins TRBV12-3 or TRBV12-4 to TRBJ1-1, with no clear D. Trimming removed 5 bases at V and 0 bases at J, with 10 bases between. The CDR3 length is 14 residues. The CDR3 nucleotides read TGTGCCAGCAGTCTTGAAGGGCTGAACACTGAAGCTTTCTTT. This sequence encodes CASSLEGLNTEAFF.

This clonotype was found many times. The chain joins TRBV7-2 to TRBJ1-3, with D possibly being TRBD1 (5 bases). The CDR3 covers 15 residues. The V gene lost 5 bases and the J gene lost 2 bases, with 13 bases spanning the gap. Germline CDR1 is SGHTA and CDR2 is FQGNSA. CDR3 residues: CASSIGGKPGNTIYF. CDR3 sequence (DNA): TGTGCCAGCAGCATCGGGGGTAAACCTGGAAACACCATATATTTT.

This clonotype was picked up many times. This rearrangement joins TRBV29-1 to TRBJ2-1, with 14 bases aligning to TRBD2. Germline CDR1 reads SQVTM; CDR2 reads ANQGSEA. Trimming removed 7 bases from V and 8 bases from J; junction bases left unmatched: 4. This CDR3 contains 13 residues. For the CDR3, the DNA is TGCAGCGCCAAGGGACTAGCGGGAGATGAGCAGTTCTTC. Its protein product is CSAKGLAGDEQFF.

The sample holds many counts of this clonotype. This chain connects TRBV7-2 to TRBJ2-2; D not certain. Germline lookup yields CDR1 SGHTA and CDR2 FQGNSA. The CDR3 contains 11 residues. V lost 5 bases and J lost 5, with 3 bases in between. Here the CDR3 reads CASSPTGELFF. CDR3 nucleotide sequence: TGTGCCAGCAGCCCAACCGGGGAGCTGTTTTTT.

This clonotype has more than one count but fewer than ten. The chain recombines TRBV12-3 or TRBV12-4 with TRBJ2-7; D might be TRBD2 (6 bases). CDR3 length: 13 amino acids. V lost 2 bases to trimming and J lost 3 bases, with 8 bases between them. DNA for the CDR3: TGTGCCAGCAGTTTACTCGGGGGCTACGAGCAGTACTTC. Protein product: CASSLLGGYEQYF.

In this sample, this clonotype turned up a few times. The chain has TRBV7-6 and TRBJ1-5; perhaps TRBD1 as D (6 bases). The CDR3 runs 15 residues. The germline V and J ends were trimmed by 4 bases and 8 bases, with 18 bases remaining between them. Germline V gene lookup returns CDR1 SGHVS and CDR2 FNYEAQ. As DNA, the CDR3 is TGTGCCAGCAGCTACTCGGGACAAGGGGACAAGCCCCAGCATTTT. It translates to CASSYSGQGDKPQHF.